These 2 T cell receptor beta chains were all obtained from the same sample, sequenced in a study of T cells in Graves' hyperthyroidism and ophthalmopathy (dated by TCRdb to the late 2010s). Library creation used multiplex PCR. The sequencing machine was an Illumina HiSeq 2000. The TCR beta CDR3 regions were amplified from RNA transcripts. The TCR CDR3 was subjected to a first round of RT-PCR using the HTBI primer set and the Qiagen OneStep RT-PCR kit. TCRdb reprocessing: public reads trimmed at Q25 with fastp, clones called with MiXCR, in-frame beta chains kept. Entries are consolidated by CDR3 protein sequence, retaining the most common genes and DNA. This sample holds some 420,000 distinct CDR3 sequences; about 13% were observed only once. The biggest ten clones account for about 5% of the sample. Sequencing used blood. The receptors were sampled from a woman aged 18-29 years with Graves' hyperthyroidism.

This clonotype was seen more than once but under ten times. The chain recombines TRBV4-3 with TRBJ1-1, with D tentatively TRBD1 (6 bases). Germline V gene data show CDR1 as LGHNA and CDR2 as YSLEER. The CDR3 is 17 residues long. V shed 0 bases and J shed 0 bases, with 14 bases lying between them. CDR3 bases: TGCGCCAGCAGCCAAGATTTCAGGGGATCGGTGAACACTGAAGCTTTCTTT. Residues: CASSQDFRGSVNTEAFF.

This clonotype appeared many times. The genes are TRBV12-3 or TRBV12-4 and TRBJ1-1; no definite D call. The CDR3 loop spans 14 amino acids. V lost 3 bases to trimming and J lost 2 bases, with 10 bases between them. CDR3 nucleotides: TGTGCCAGCAGTTTTAATGGCTACAACACTGAAGCTTTCTTT. Translation gives CASSFNGYNTEAFF.